This T cell receptor (beta chain) was sequenced in a study of cytomegalovirus exposure and HLA in healthy donors. Study details: Earlier results showed almost 120 million unique TCR beta sequences derived from roughly 190 million T cells. Overall study results and limits: According to an earlier analysis, most TCR beta V segments yielded productive rearrangements about 87% or about 30% of the time. Follow-up analysis seemed to connect common viral pathogens with several of the most significant clusters identified.

About this clone: Antigen unknown.

Researchers ran the PCR with 60 Vbeta and 13 Jbeta primers. Assay: immunoSEQ multiplex PCR; the TCRdb copy retains only in-frame clones and omits some. The repertoire table contains some 140,000 clones. This clonotype originated in a woman between 40 and 50 years old in good health and CMV-seronegative. Sequencing was carried out using PBMCs.

CDR3 nucleotide sequence: TGTGCCAGCTCAGCCCGGGACAGAGGAGAAAAACTGTTTTTT. It specifies CASSARDRGEKLFF. The chain recombines TRBV18 with TRBJ1-4, with 7 bases aligning to TRBD1. Germline V gene sequence: CDR1 KGHSH, CDR2 LQKENI. The trim removed 5 bases at V and 8 bases at J, leaving 8 bases unmatched. The CDR3 runs to 14 residues.